Below are 25 T cell receptor beta chains sequenced from a single sample in a study of kidney transplant recipient with SARS-CoV-2 infection. TCRdb re-analysed the reads in MiXCR, keeping a single row per CDR3 protein. Of some 220,000 distinct CDR3 sequences in the sample, around 26% were seen once. The specimen was a blood sample, collected at baseline and between days 110 and 120 from a kidney transplant recipient. The receptors stem from a young adult male patient who had COVID-19 and was a kidney transplant recipient. Some T cells may be graft donor cells.

Worth noting for this clonotype: A clone one base away is much larger, so this may be a read error. This chain links TRBV4-1 with TRBJ1-1, with 7 bases lining up with TRBD1. This CDR3 spans 12 amino acids. The germline gives CDR1 MGHRA, CDR2 YSYEKL. CDR3 protein: CTSSQGQDEAFF. The CDR3, as DNA: TGCACCAGCAGCCAAGGACAGGATGAAGCTTTCTTT.

The chain has TRBV5-6 and TRBJ1-4, with D unclear. The CDR3 has 14 residues. Looked up from germline, CDR1 is SGHDT and CDR2 is YYEEEE. Trimming stripped 2 bases from V and 7 bases from J, with 12 bases between. The chain's CDR3 is CASSLEALGEKLFF. The DNA of the CDR3 is TGTGCCAGCAGCTTAGAGGCTTTGGGTGAAAAACTGTTTTTT.

This clonotype came up many times. This chain joins TRBV19 and TRBJ1-1; tentative D call: TRBD1 (5 bases). Trimming pared 5 bases from V and 7 bases from J, leaving 14 bases between. The CDR3 covers 13 residues. Germline loops: CDR1 LNHDA, CDR2 SQIVND (reference sequence). Here the CDR3 reads CASSPNSGGEAFF. The CDR3, as DNA: TGTGCCAGTAGTCCTAATTCCGGGGGTGAAGCTTTCTTT.

Points on this clonotype: This clone may be a read error of a much larger clone one base away. The V gene is TRBV2, the J gene TRBJ2-7, with D perhaps TRBD1 or TRBD2 (5 bases each). Per the germline V gene, CDR1 is SNHLY and CDR2 is FYNNEI. The CDR3 is made up of 15 amino acids. CDR3 DNA sequence: TGTGTCAGCAGCTTTACCCGGGACGGTTCCTACGAGCAGTACTTC. This gives the protein CVSSFTRDGSYEQYF.

This clonotype was observed many times. CDR3 protein: CASSWDGDEQYF. The CDR3 DNA reads TGTGCCAGCAGCTGGGATGGAGACGAGCAGTACTTC. J is TRBJ2-7 and V is TRBV7-2; D remains unclear. Germline V gene sequence: CDR1 SGHTA, CDR2 FQGNSA. The CDR3 length is 12 residues. The V and J ends lost 4 bases and 5 bases respectively, with 9 bases between them.

This clonotype was observed a single time. This could be a read error, since a much larger clone is one nucleotide away. This rearrangement joins TRBV2 to TRBJ1-2, with 10 bases that match TRBD1. The CDR3 extends over 15 amino acids. Germline-derived CDR1 and CDR2 are SNHLY and FYNNEI. This chain's CDR3 is CASSSWGTGDYSYTF. The CDR3 nucleotides are TGTGCCAGCAGTTCCTGGGGGACAGGGGACTATAGCTACACCTTC.

This clonotype was detected many times. The chain recombines TRBV27 with TRBJ2-7; D not certain. Germline assignment: CDR1 MNHEY and CDR2 SMNVEV (reference sequence). Trimming shortened V by 4 bases and J by 2 bases, and 9 bases separated the two germline ends. The CDR3 consists of 13 residues. The CDR3 loop is CASSYRATYEQYF. CDR3 DNA sequence: TGTGCCAGCAGTTATAGAGCTACCTACGAGCAGTACTTC.

The CDR3 nucleotides read TGTGCCAGCAGTAAACAGACTAGTTTCGAGACCCAGTACTTC. Encoded protein: CASSKQTSFETQYF. V gene TRBV6-6 combines with J gene TRBJ2-5; tentatively, D is TRBD2 (6 bases). The CDR3 runs 14 residues. Germline CDR1 is MNHNY and CDR2 is SVGAGI (reference sequence). V shed 5 bases and J shed 5 bases, with 15 bases lying between them.

This clonotype showed up many times. This chain connects TRBV3-1 to TRBJ1-2; D call uncertain. The V and J ends lost 5 bases and 4 bases respectively, with 23 bases between them. From germline, CDR1 is LGHDT and CDR2 YNNKEL (reference sequence). There are 17 residues in the CDR3. The CDR3 DNA follows: TGTGCCAGCAGCAGGGTTCCCACCCTTCGAAAGACCTATGGCTACACCTTC. This translates into CASSRVPTLRKTYGYTF.

This clonotype was seen at least ten times. The V and J genes are TRBV7-7 and TRBJ1-2, with D unresolved. This CDR3 contains 17 residues. V was clipped by 5 bases and J by 4 bases, with 23 bases between them. Germline-derived CDR1 and CDR2 are SSHAT and FNYEAQ (reference sequence). CDR3 DNA sequence: TGTGCCAGCAGCCAACCCGTTAAGTGCCGAAAGACCTATGGCTACACCTTC. It specifies CASSQPVKCRKTYGYTF.

This clonotype was observed at least ten times. The chain uses TRBV19 and TRBJ2-3; 11 bases align to TRBD2. V gave up 5 bases and J gave up 2 bases; unmatched junction bases: 6. The V gene's germline CDR1 is LNHDA and CDR2 SQIVND (reference sequence). The CDR3 length is 16 residues. CDR3 sequence reads: CASSRLAGGHTDTQYF. The CDR3 DNA follows: TGTGCCAGTAGTCGGCTAGCGGGAGGCCACACAGATACGCAGTATTTT. Filled out from reference TRBV19 and TRBJ2-3, the complete variable domain reads DGGITQSPKYLFRKEGQNVTLSCEQNLNHDAMYWYRQDPGQGLRLIYYSQIVNDFQKGDIAEGYSVSREKKESFPLTVTSAQKNPTAFYLCASSRLAGGHTDTQYFGPGTRLTVL.

This clonotype was counted at least ten times. The chain joins TRBV20-1 to TRBJ2-7, with D maybe TRBD1 (5 bases). CDR3 size: 12 residues. V was pared by 2 bases and J by 1 base, with 6 bases between. Germline-derived CDR1 and CDR2 are DFQATT and SNEGSKA (reference sequence). As DNA, the CDR3 is TGCAGTGCTAGACAGGGTTCCTACGAGCAGTACGTC. This encodes CSARQGSYEQYV.

This clonotype was found many times. V usage is TRBV9 and J usage is TRBJ1-1, with TRBD1 identical over 7 bases. CDR1 and CDR2 (germline): SGDLS, YYNGEE. Trimming at V came to 2 bases and at J to 4 bases, leaving 5 bases not matched to a gene. The CDR3 covers 14 residues. The DNA of the CDR3 is TGTGCCAGCAGCGTGGGACAGCGAGGCACTGAAGCTTTCTTT. Translated: CASSVGQRGTEAFF.

This clonotype was seen repeatedly, ten times or more. The chain employs TRBV5-1 and TRBJ1-5; D uncertain. V shed 0 bases and J shed 3 bases, with 4 bases lying between them. The length of the CDR3 is 13 residues. Looked up from germline, CDR1 is SGHRS and CDR2 is YFSETQ. The CDR3: CASSLAANQPQHF. CDR3 nucleotides: TGCGCCAGCAGCTTGGCGGCCAATCAGCCCCAGCATTTT.

This clonotype was counted only a few times. The chain recombines TRBV7-3 with TRBJ2-1, with D perhaps matching TRBD1 or TRBD2 (5 bases each). Germline V gene lookup returns CDR1 SGHTA and CDR2 FQGTGA. CDR3 size: 14 residues. V was cut by 2 bases and J by 9 bases, with 14 bases left in between. The CDR3 region is CASSLGGGGREQFF. CDR3 nucleotide sequence: TGTGCCAGCAGCTTAGGGGGTGGCGGGCGTGAGCAGTTCTTC. Filled out from reference TRBV7-3 and TRBJ2-1, the complete variable domain reads GAGVSQTPSNKVTEKGKYVELRCDPISGHTALYWYRQSLGQGPEFLIYFQGTGAADDSGLPNDRFFAVRPEGSVSTLKIQRTERGDSAVYLCASSLGGGGREQFFGPGTRLTVL.

Concerning this clonotype itself: A read error is possible here, since a much larger clone lies one base away. The chain is built from TRBV2 and TRBJ2-7, with 7 bases that match TRBD2. V gave up 4 bases and J gave up 6 bases; unmatched junction bases: 9. The CDR3 length is 14 residues. CDR1 SNHLY and CDR2 FYNNEI come from the germline V gene. CDR3 sequence: CASSVGGSWSEQYF. As DNA, the CDR3 is TGTGCCAGCAGTGTAGGCGGGAGCTGGTCCGAGCAGTACTTC.

This clonotype was observed at least ten times. The V and J genes are TRBV20-1 and TRBJ2-7, with 7 nucleotides matching TRBD2. Germline V lookup: CDR1 DFQATT, CDR2 SNEGSKA (reference sequence). Trimming removed 6 bases from V and 3 bases from J; junction bases left unmatched: 11. This CDR3 is built from 14 residues. CDR3 nucleotides: TGCAGTGCCAAAGACCGGGGAGGGCACTACGAGCAGTACTTC. It codes for CSAKDRGGHYEQYF.

About this clonotype: This may stem from a read error, because a much larger clone lies one nucleotide away. The CDR3 carries no conserved terminal phenylalanine or tryptophan, so it likely arises from a read error. V is TRBV2 and J is TRBJ2-5; the D gene is possibly TRBD1 (6 bases). Trimming removed 5 bases at V and 4 bases at J, with 14 bases between. Per the germline V gene, CDR1 is SNHLY and CDR2 is FYNNEI. CDR3 size: 14 residues. The CDR3 DNA is TGTGCCAGCAGTAACCGGGACATCGGAGAGACCCAGTACCTC. Translated, it gives CASSNRDIGETQYL.

This clonotype was picked up many times. The CDR3 DNA reads TGCGCCAGCAGCCCGAAATCAGGACGTCGAAAGACCTATGGCTACACCTTC. Its translation is CASSPKSGRRKTYGYTF. The chain is built from TRBV4-3 and TRBJ1-2; D is unclear. The CDR3 consists of 17 residues. CDR1 is LGHNA and CDR2 is YSLEER in the germline V gene. V shed 4 bases and J shed 4 bases, with 22 bases lying between them.

Many counts were recorded for this clonotype. This chain uses TRBV10-3 with TRBJ1-6; tentative D call: TRBD1 (6 bases). The germline V gene encodes CDR1 ENHRY and CDR2 SYGVKD. V was pared by 0 bases and J by 7 bases, with 19 bases between. The CDR3 totals 18 residues. The CDR3 nucleotides are TGTGCCATCAGTGAGTCGACTCTACGGACAGCCCCAAATTCACCCCTCCACTTT. This encodes CAISESTLRTAPNSPLHF.

Notes on this clonotype: A read error is possible here, since a much larger clone lies one base away. This chain connects TRBV1 to TRBJ2-4; the table's D call TRBD2 went unverified against the DNA. TRBV1 is reported as a pseudogene. This CDR3 spans 18 amino acids. The CDR3 DNA is TGCACCAGCAGTTATTTGCGTTTGTGCACAGAGTCGGGCCAACGTCCTGACTTT. This codes for CTSSYLRLCTESGQRPDF.

On this clonotype itself: Given a much more abundant clone one base away, this may be a read error. The chain uses TRBV5-5 and TRBJ1-2; D remains unclear. V dropped 8 bases and J dropped 4 bases, with 24 bases sitting between them. Germline V lookup: CDR1 SGHKS, CDR2 YYEKEE (reference sequence). The CDR3 covers 16 residues. Here the CDR3 reads CARGLGVSRKTYGYTF. CDR3 DNA: TGTGCCAGAGGACTCGGTGTCTCGCGAAAGACCTATGGCTACACCTTC.

The chain carries TRBV6-6 and TRBJ2-5; TRBD2 aligns across 11 bases. Trimming cost V 11 bases and J 4 bases; bases outside gene matches: 3. There are 12 residues in the CDR3. Germline CDR1 reads MNHNY; CDR2 reads SVGAGI (reference sequence). The CDR3 coding sequence is TGTGCCGGTAGCGGGGGGGGAGAGACCCAGTACTTC. Encoded protein: CAGSGGGETQYF.

A remark on this clonotype: This could be a read error, since a much larger clone is one nucleotide away. The chain carries TRBV4-2 and TRBJ1-1, with no clear D. Germline CDR1 LGHNA, CDR2 YNFKEQ. CDR3 length: 14 amino acids. This CDR3 is CASGQEVRNTEAFF. The CDR3, as DNA: TGTGCCAGCGGCCAAGAGGTCAGGAACACTGAAGCTTTCTTT.

This clonotype was counted between two and nine times. The chain is built from TRBV20-1 and TRBJ2-3; D remains unclear. The germline V gene encodes CDR1 DFQATT and CDR2 SNEGSKA (reference sequence). The CDR3 covers 15 residues. The V gene lost 8 bases and the J gene lost 2 bases, with 20 bases spanning the gap. The CDR3 DNA follows: TGCAGTCATTTATGGACCGCCGGCTACACAGATACGCAGTATTTT. Amino acid sequence: CSHLWTAGYTDTQYF.